This T cell receptor beta chain was identified during a study of shared clonotypes between healthy human individuals. Background on the study: Used for every donor were three CD4 naive, three CD4 memory, two CD8 naive and one CD8 memory plate.

Generated by immunoSEQ multiplex PCR, the TCRdb table keeps only in-frame clones and is missing some. The repertoire includes 2 million or so clones, about 95% of them detected once, and 0.85% to 1.2% sits in the top ten. Trimming at V came to 0 bases and at J to 3 bases, leaving 9 bases not matched to a gene. Germline V CDR1 and CDR2: PRHDT, FYEKMQ (reference sequence). This CDR3 is built from 19 residues. Naive CD8 cells were CD45RO-negative, positively selected for CCR7, excluding terminally differentiated effector memory CD45RA+ cells. Adult donors, all healthy and HIV-negative, had no recent acute infections or vaccinations.

The J gene is TRBJ2-7, the V gene TRBV13; 15 bases match TRBD2. The clonotype originates from a man between 18 and 35 years old in good health. Sequencing was carried out using naive CD8+ T cells sorted from blood. The DNA of the CDR3 is TGTGCCAGCAGCTTAGGGGCCGGACTAGCGGGAGGGTTCAGCTACGAGCAGTACTTC. This sequence encodes CASSLGAGLAGGFSYEQYF.